The 32 T cell receptor beta chains reported below all come from one sample, sequenced in a study of response to subunit inactivated influenza vaccine (dated by TCRdb to the late 2010s). Libraries were made using RT-PCR. Sequencing was carried out with an Illumina HiSeq 2500. Through fastp at Q25 and MiXCR, TCRdb rebuilt clones from the public reads, retaining in-frame beta chains. Each entry merges the rows of one CDR3 protein and shows their most common DNA and genes. For this sample the table gives 550,000 to 650,000 distinct CDR3 sequences, of which about 11% were detected only once. Jointly, the top ten make up about 10% of the sample. Sample: PBMCs from blood, taken on the day of vaccination. Receptor source: a man aged 50-59 years who received an inactivated influenza vaccine. Donor details come from another sample of the same person, matched by shared clones.

The chain links TRBV21-1 to TRBJ2-2; the listed D gene, TRBD1, was not tested against the DNA. TRBV21-1 is labeled a pseudogene. The CDR3 runs to 13 residues. DNA of the CDR3: TGTGCCGGTCTAACAGGGACCACCGGGGAGCTGTTTTTT. Its protein is CAGLTGTTGELFF.

V and J are TRBV5-1 and TRBJ2-1; D might be TRBD2 (5 bases). Trimming took 2 bases from V and 8 from J, leaving 11 bases between them. Germline V gene data show CDR1 as SGHRS and CDR2 as YFSETQ. The CDR3 runs 13 residues. The CDR3 DNA sequence: TGCGCCAGCAGCTTTGGCGGGCTTGATGAGCAGTTCTTC. This translates into CASSFGGLDEQFF. Full variable domain (missing parts from reference TRBV5-1 and TRBJ2-1): KAGVTQTPRYLIKTRGQQVTLSCSPISGHRSVSWYQQTPGQGLQFLFEYFSETQRNKGNFPGRFSGRQFSNSRSEMNVSTLELGDSALYLCASSFGGLDEQFFGPGTRLTVL.

This chain uses TRBV12-3 or TRBV12-4 with TRBJ2-1; TRBD1 aligns across 9 bases. V trimming: 3 bases; J trimming: 10 bases; junction bases outside the gene matches: 10. CDR3 length: 15 amino acids. The CDR3 sequence is CASSFSGTGIGEQFF. DNA for the CDR3: TGTGCCAGCAGTTTTTCTGGGACAGGGATTGGGGAGCAGTTCTTC.

The chain uses TRBV4-3 and TRBJ2-2; D gene ambiguous. Looked up from germline, CDR1 is LGHNA and CDR2 is YSLEER. This CDR3 comprises 16 residues. Trimming removed 0 bases from V and 4 bases from J, with 12 bases in between. The CDR3 coding sequence is TGCGCCAGCAGCCAAGATCCCGCAGCAGCCACCGGGGAGCTGTTTTTT. Protein product: CASSQDPAAATGELFF.

This clonotype was seen only a few times. This chain uses TRBV20-1 with TRBJ2-5, with D uncertain. This CDR3 contains 13 residues. Germline V CDR1 and CDR2: DFQATT, SNEGSKA (reference sequence). V was pared by 3 bases and J by 3 bases, with 11 bases between. CDR3: CSARASFEETQYF. CDR3 DNA sequence: TGCAGTGCTAGGGCTAGTTTCGAAGAGACCCAGTACTTC.

The CDR3 DNA sequence: TGCGCCAGCAGCTTGGGGACCTCCCGCGCCGGCAATGAGCAGTTCTTC. As protein: CASSLGTSRAGNEQFF. This chain uses TRBV5-1 with TRBJ2-1; D is ambiguous. This CDR3 has 16 amino acids. Germline V gene lookup returns CDR1 SGHRS and CDR2 YFSETQ. V gave up 0 bases and J gave up 6 bases, with 16 bases separating them.

This clonotype was recorded a few times. This chain links TRBV4-2 with TRBJ2-7; 10 bases fit TRBD1. Germline CDR1 and CDR2: LGHNA and YNFKEQ. CDR3 length: 17 amino acids. V was clipped by 0 bases and J by 5 bases; unmatched bases: 10. CDR3 in DNA: TGTGCCAGCAGCCAAGAAGCGGTGGGACAGGGGAGCAACGAGCAGTACTTC. This sequence encodes CASSQEAVGQGSNEQYF.

V usage is TRBV14 and J usage is TRBJ2-2; 7 bases match TRBD1. The CDR3 has 17 amino acids. The J segment lost 3 bases and the V segment lost 4 bases, leaving 11 bases of the junction unmatched. Germline assignment: CDR1 SGHDN and CDR2 FVKESK. CDR3 coding DNA: TGTGCCAGCAGCCGTCGGGTCAGGGGGACCCACACCGGGGAGCTGTTTTTT. Amino acid sequence: CASSRRVRGTHTGELFF.

This clonotype was detected a few times. DNA of the CDR3: TGTGCCTGGAGTGAGGACCAGCTCGAGCAGTACTTC. Its protein product is CAWSEDQLEQYF. This rearrangement joins TRBV30 to TRBJ2-7; D gene unclear. V was clipped by 1 base and J by 6 bases, with 10 bases between them. The CDR3 loop spans 12 amino acids. Germline loops: CDR1 GTSNPN, CDR2 SVGIG (reference sequence). Full variable domain (rest looked up from reference TRBV30 and TRBJ2-7): SQTIHQWPATLVQPVGSPLSLECTVEGTSNPNLYWYRQAAGRGLQLLFYSVGIGQISSEVPQNLSASRPQDRQFILSSKKLLLSDSGFYLCAWSEDQLEQYFGPGTRLTVT.

This clonotype was found a few times. This chain uses TRBV2 with TRBJ2-7; D is possibly TRBD1 (6 bases). The CDR3 contains 14 residues. V lost 7 bases, J lost 2 bases, and 15 bases lay in between. Germline V gives CDR1 SNHLY, CDR2 FYNNEI. DNA of the CDR3: TGTGCCAGCACCGGACGGACAGAACCCTACGAGCAGTACTTC. It encodes CASTGRTEPYEQYF.

The V gene is TRBV29-1, the J gene TRBJ2-3; D uncertain. Germline V gene lookup returns CDR1 SQVTM and CDR2 ANQGSEA. CDR3 length equals 12 residues. V lost 0 bases, J lost 6 bases, and 7 bases lay in between. The chain's CDR3 is CSVEDVPDTQYF. The CDR3 DNA sequence: TGCAGCGTTGAAGATGTCCCTGATACGCAGTATTTT.

This sequence joins TRBV20-1 and TRBJ1-1; 9 bases fit TRBD1. Per the germline V gene, CDR1 is DFQATT and CDR2 is SNEGSKA (reference sequence). This CDR3 has 12 residues. V shed 8 bases, J shed 5 bases, and the junction held 6 bases outside the gene matches. CDR3 protein: CSPDRGGTEAFF. DNA for the CDR3: TGCAGTCCCGACAGGGGGGGGACTGAAGCTTTCTTT.

V usage is TRBV5-1 and J usage is TRBJ1-1, with D maybe TRBD1 (5 bases). Germline-derived CDR1 and CDR2 are SGHRS and YFSETQ. There are 19 residues in the CDR3. V lost 0 bases and J 4 bases, leaving 25 bases between the germline ends. Here the CDR3 reads CASSLVGSGRGPRSTEAFF. CDR3 DNA sequence: TGCGCCAGCAGCTTGGTGGGGTCTGGACGGGGCCCTCGATCCACTGAAGCTTTCTTT. Full variable domain (rest looked up from reference TRBV5-1 and TRBJ1-1): KAGVTQTPRYLIKTRGQQVTLSCSPISGHRSVSWYQQTPGQGLQFLFEYFSETQRNKGNFPGRFSGRQFSNSRSEMNVSTLELGDSALYLCASSLVGSGRGPRSTEAFFGQGTRLTVV.

J is TRBJ2-2 and V is TRBV6-5, with D perhaps TRBD2 (6 bases). Trimming left V 0 bases short and J 5 bases short, with 16 bases between. This CDR3 is built from 17 residues. Per the germline V gene, CDR1 is MNHEY and CDR2 is SVGAGI. CDR3 nucleotides: TGTGCCAGCAGTTACTCGAGTCAGGCGGGGATGACCGGGGAGCTGTTTTTT. This encodes CASSYSSQAGMTGELFF.

This clonotype was recorded at least ten times. The chain combines TRBV15 with TRBJ2-3; 8 nucleotides align to TRBD2. The V segment lost 8 bases and the J segment 3 bases; nucleotides outside the gene matches: 7. Germline V CDR1 and CDR2: LNHNV, YYDKDF (reference sequence). The CDR3 is made up of 14 amino acids. CDR3 protein: CATSGTSWTDTQYF. CDR3 nucleotides: TGTGCCACCTCCGGGACTAGTTGGACAGATACGCAGTATTTT.

This clonotype was counted ten times or more. This chain joins TRBV20-1 and TRBJ1-2, with D perhaps TRBD1 (5 bases). CDR1 is DFQATT, CDR2 SNEGSKA, per germline (reference sequence). CDR3 size: 15 residues. With 3 bases removed from V and 0 bases from J, the gap between germline ends came to 14 bases. The CDR3 sequence: CSASDPLGANYGYTF. CDR3 DNA: TGCAGTGCTAGCGACCCCTTGGGGGCTAACTATGGCTACACCTTC.

The V and J genes are TRBV20-1 and TRBJ2-1; D is possibly TRBD2 (5 bases). Trimming took 2 bases from V and 4 from J, leaving 9 bases between them. The CDR3 loop spans 13 amino acids. CDR1 and CDR2 from the germline V gene are DFQATT and SNEGSKA (reference sequence). The CDR3 bases are TGCAGTGCTAGAAGTCCGGGATACAATGAGCAGTTCTTC. This gives the protein CSARSPGYNEQFF.

This clonotype was seen at least ten times. The chain is built from TRBV7-9 and TRBJ2-1; no clear D. Per the germline V gene, CDR1 is SEHNR and CDR2 is FQNEAQ (reference sequence). V lost 2 bases, J lost 7 bases, and 9 bases lay in between. This CDR3 region has 13 residues. CDR3 nucleotide sequence: TGTGCCAGCAGCTTATTATTGGGGAATGAGCAGTTCTTC. Protein product: CASSLLLGNEQFF.

This clonotype was counted at least ten times. The CDR3 DNA reads TGTGCCAGCAGCGGGACAGGGAACACCGGGGAGCTGTTTTTT. Its protein product is CASSGTGNTGELFF. The chain uses TRBV6-1 and TRBJ2-2, with 8 bases identical to TRBD1. Per germline, CDR1 MNHNS and CDR2 SASEGT. The CDR3 length is 14 residues. Trimming at V came to 6 bases and at J to 1 base, leaving 1 base not matched to a gene.

This clonotype occurred a few times. V usage is TRBV6-5 and J usage is TRBJ1-2; 12 positions match TRBD1. CDR3 length: 15 residues. With 2 bases clipped from V and 4 bases from J, the junction kept 2 bases outside the gene matches. Looked up from germline, CDR1 is MNHEY and CDR2 is SVGAGI. In DNA form, the CDR3 reads TGTGCCAGCAGTTACGGGACAGGGGGCGGCTATGGCTACACCTTC. Its translation is CASSYGTGGGYGYTF.

This clonotype was recorded many times. V and J are TRBV7-9 and TRBJ1-3, with D maybe TRBD1 (6 bases). The CDR3 loop spans 13 amino acids. CDR1 is SEHNR and CDR2 is FQNEAQ in the germline V gene (reference sequence). Trimming shortened V by 4 bases and J by 2 bases, and 6 bases separated the two germline ends. The CDR3: CASSSGAGNTIYF. The CDR3 coding sequence is TGTGCCAGCAGCTCAGGGGCTGGAAACACCATATATTTT.

This clonotype was picked up a small number of times. This chain joins TRBV12-3 or TRBV12-4 and TRBJ2-5; 7 bases map to TRBD2. The CDR3 runs to 13 residues. Trimming took 3 bases from V and 7 from J; bases not matched to a gene: 5. Here the CDR3 reads CASSFLGGGTQYF. CDR3 DNA: TGTGCCAGCAGTTTTTTGGGCGGGGGGACCCAGTACTTC.

The chain combines TRBV5-5 with TRBJ2-6; weak D call: TRBD1 (5 bases). Trimming left V 4 bases short and J 0 bases short, with 14 bases between. From germline, CDR1 is SGHKS and CDR2 YYEKEE (reference sequence). The CDR3 is 17 residues long. CDR3 DNA: TGTGCCAGCAGCCTCCAAACAGGCAACTCTGGGGCCAACGTCCTGACTTTC. This gives the protein CASSLQTGNSGANVLTF. Variable domain in full (rest from reference TRBV5-5 and TRBJ2-6): DAGVTQSPTHLIKTRGQQVTLRCSPISGHKSVSWYQQVLGQGPQFIFQYYEKEERGRGNFPDRFSARQFPNYSSELNVNALLLGDSALYLCASSLQTGNSGANVLTFGAGSRLTVL.

This clonotype occurred a few times. The V call is TRBV7-2, the J call TRBJ2-3; tentative D call: TRBD1 (9 bases). The germline CDR1 and CDR2 sequences are SGHTA and FQGNSA. The V and J ends lost 5 bases and 5 bases respectively, with 17 bases between them. The length of the CDR3 is 15 residues. Written as DNA, the CDR3 is TGTGCCAGCAGCCCGGGAGGGACAGGGTTAGATACGCAGTATTTT. Its protein is CASSPGGTGLDTQYF.

The chain employs TRBV10-3 and TRBJ2-3, with TRBD2 matching 7 bases. J was trimmed by 0 bases and V by 7 bases; bases with no gene match: 4. CDR1 is ENHRY and CDR2 is SYGVKD in the germline V gene. The CDR3 length is 14 residues. CDR3 sequence (DNA): TGTGCCATCATGGCTAGCGGTAGCACAGATACGCAGTATTTT. Amino acids: CAIMASGSTDTQYF.

This clonotype appeared a few times. This sequence joins TRBV20-1 and TRBJ2-1; TRBD2 aligns across 7 bases. Trimming took 0 bases from V and 4 from J; bases not matched to a gene: 9. The CDR3 spans 16 residues. In germline, CDR1 is DFQATT, CDR2 SNEGSKA (reference sequence). CDR3 nucleotides: TGCAGTGCTAGAGATCCCCGGATAGCGGGTTACAATGAGCAGTTCTTC. Its translation: CSARDPRIAGYNEQFF.

The rearrangement joins TRBV4-1 to TRBJ1-5, with D possibly matching TRBD1 (6 bases). The germline V gene has CDR1 MGHRA and CDR2 YSYEKL. Trimming stripped 4 bases from V and 7 bases from J, with 11 bases between. This CDR3 has 13 residues. CDR3 amino acids: CASSRNREQPQHF. CDR3 DNA: TGCGCCAGCAGCCGGAACAGGGAGCAGCCCCAGCATTTT.

The chain uses TRBV4-1 and TRBJ2-2, with D possibly matching TRBD2 (7 bases). The germline V gene has CDR1 MGHRA and CDR2 YSYEKL. Trimming took off 6 bases at V and 6 bases at J, with 20 bases between the two ends. This CDR3 has 16 amino acids. Here the CDR3 reads CASRPGGRRISGELFF. In nucleotides, the CDR3 is TGCGCCAGCAGACCCGGGGGGCGACGTATATCCGGGGAGCTGTTTTTT.

About this clonotype itself: At one end, the junction sequence differs from germline, possibly due to a read error. This rearrangement joins TRBV4-3 to TRBJ2-4, with D unresolved. Germline values: CDR1 LGHNA, CDR2 YSLEER. This CDR3 region has 12 residues. CDR3 region: CASSQDRNIHYF. CDR3 nucleotides: TGCGCCAGCAGCCAAGATCGAAACATTCATTACTTC.

This clonotype has ten or more counts. The chain carries TRBV7-9 and TRBJ2-3, with a possible D match to TRBD1 (6 bases). The CDR3 loop spans 15 amino acids. Germline CDR1 SEHNR, CDR2 FQNEAQ (reference sequence). V dropped 7 bases and J dropped 2 bases, with 16 bases sitting between them. The CDR3 protein is CASKTGPVVTDTQYF. CDR3 coding DNA: TGTGCCAGCAAGACAGGCCCGGTAGTCACAGATACGCAGTATTTT.

This clonotype was recorded a few times. The chain links TRBV7-8 to TRBJ2-3; D is undetermined. V was clipped by 1 base and J by 6 bases, with 14 bases between them. The CDR3 runs 15 residues. Germline CDR1 SGHVS, CDR2 FQNEAQ. Here the CDR3 DNA reads TGTGCCAGCAGCTTAGTTCGGCTGAATATGGATACGCAGTATTTT. It encodes CASSLVRLNMDTQYF.

This clonotype was observed at least ten times. V is TRBV6-2 or TRBV6-3 and J is TRBJ2-5; tentatively, D is TRBD2 (6 bases). V was clipped by 7 bases and J by 5 bases, with 14 bases between them. This CDR3 is 13 amino acids long. Germline V gene sequence: CDR1 MNHEY, CDR2 SVGEGT. The CDR3, as DNA: TGTGCCAGCAACCGGAGGGCCGCTGAGACCCAGTACTTC. Protein product: CASNRRAAETQYF.